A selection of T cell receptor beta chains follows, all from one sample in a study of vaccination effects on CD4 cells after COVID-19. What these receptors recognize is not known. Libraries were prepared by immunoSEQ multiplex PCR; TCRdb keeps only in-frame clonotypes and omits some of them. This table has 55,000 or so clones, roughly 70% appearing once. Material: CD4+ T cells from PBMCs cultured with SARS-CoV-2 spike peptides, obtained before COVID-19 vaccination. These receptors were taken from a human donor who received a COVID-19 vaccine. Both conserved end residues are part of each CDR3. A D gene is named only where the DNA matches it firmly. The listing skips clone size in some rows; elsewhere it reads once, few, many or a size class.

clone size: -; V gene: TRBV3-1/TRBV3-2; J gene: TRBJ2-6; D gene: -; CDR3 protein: CASSQDSCGANVLTF; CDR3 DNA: TGTGCCAGCAGCCAAGATTCTTGTGGGGCCAACGTCCTGACTTTC
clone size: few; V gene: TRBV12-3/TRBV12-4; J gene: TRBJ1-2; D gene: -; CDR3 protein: CASSITAGGGYTF; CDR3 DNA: TGTGCCAGCAGTATTACGGCCGGGGGAGGCTACACCTTC
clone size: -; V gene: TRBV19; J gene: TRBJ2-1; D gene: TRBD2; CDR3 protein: CASKSWTWGGNGEQFF; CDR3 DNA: TGTGCCAGTAAATCCTGGACTTGGGGGGGAAATGGTGAGCAGTTCTTC
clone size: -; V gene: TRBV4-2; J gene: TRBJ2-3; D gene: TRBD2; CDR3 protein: CASSRPSSGGRVDTQYF; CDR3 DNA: TGTGCCAGCAGCCGCCCCTCCAGCGGGGGGCGGGTAGATACGCAGTATTTT
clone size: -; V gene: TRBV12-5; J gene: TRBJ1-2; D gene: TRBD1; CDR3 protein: CASGLYPTGQANGYTF; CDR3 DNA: TGTGCTAGTGGTTTGTATCCGACAGGGCAGGCGAATGGCTACACCTTC
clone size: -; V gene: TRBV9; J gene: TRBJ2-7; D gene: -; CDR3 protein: CASSVGPGSYEQYF; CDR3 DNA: TGTGCCAGCAGCGTAGGTCCGGGCTCCTACGAGCAGTACTTC
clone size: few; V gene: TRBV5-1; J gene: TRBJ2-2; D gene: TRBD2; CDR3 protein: CASSSGTSGAGELFF; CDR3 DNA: TGCGCCAGCAGCTCGGGGACTAGCGGGGCCGGGGAGCTGTTTTTT
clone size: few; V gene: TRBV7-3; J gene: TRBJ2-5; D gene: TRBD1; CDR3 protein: CASSLRSGTGETQYF; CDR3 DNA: TGTGCCAGCAGCTTAAGGTCAGGGACAGGAGAGACCCAGTACTTC
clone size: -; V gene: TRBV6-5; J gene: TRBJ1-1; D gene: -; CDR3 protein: CASRRRLLNTEAFF; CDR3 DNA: TGTGCCAGCAGAAGACGCCTTCTGAACACTGAAGCTTTCTTT
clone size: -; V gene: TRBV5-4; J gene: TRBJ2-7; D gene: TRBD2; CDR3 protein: CAGGTSGTYEQYF; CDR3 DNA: TGTGCCGGCGGGACTAGCGGAACCTACGAGCAGTACTTC
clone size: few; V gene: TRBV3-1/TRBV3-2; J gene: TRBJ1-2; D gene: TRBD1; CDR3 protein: CASSQHTGADYGYTF; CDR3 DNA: TGTGCCAGCAGCCAACATACAGGGGCAGACTATGGCTACACCTTC
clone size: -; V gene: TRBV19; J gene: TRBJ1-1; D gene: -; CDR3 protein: CASSIGGRIEAFF; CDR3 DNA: TGTGCCAGTAGTATAGGGGGACGGATTGAAGCTTTCTTT
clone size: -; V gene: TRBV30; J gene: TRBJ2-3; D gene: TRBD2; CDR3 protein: CAWSAPAGSSTDTQYF; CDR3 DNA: TGTGCCTGGAGTGCCCCAGCGGGGTCTAGCACAGATACGCAGTATTTT
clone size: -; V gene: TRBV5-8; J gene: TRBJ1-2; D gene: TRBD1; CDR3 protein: CASSLGQGAGGYTF; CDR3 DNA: TGTGCCAGCAGCTTGGGACAGGGGGCCGGTGGCTACACCTTC
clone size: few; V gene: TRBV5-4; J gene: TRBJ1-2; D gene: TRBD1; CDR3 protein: CASSLAGTGLYGYTF; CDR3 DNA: TGTGCCAGCAGCTTGGCCGGGACAGGCCTCTATGGCTACACCTTC
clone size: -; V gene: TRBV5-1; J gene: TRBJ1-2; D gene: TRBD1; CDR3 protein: CASRPGQGANGYTF; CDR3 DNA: TGCGCCAGCAGGCCGGGACAGGGAGCGAATGGCTACACCTTC
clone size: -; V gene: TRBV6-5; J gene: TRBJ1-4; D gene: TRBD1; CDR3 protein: CASSYLGGQGGEKLFF; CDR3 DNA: TGTGCCAGCAGTTACTTGGGGGGACAGGGGGGTGAAAAACTGTTTTTT
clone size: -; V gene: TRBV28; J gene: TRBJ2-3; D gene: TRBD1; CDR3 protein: CASRSRRGLGTDTQYF; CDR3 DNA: TGTGCCAGCAGGTCTCGCAGGGGGCTTGGCACAGATACGCAGTATTTT
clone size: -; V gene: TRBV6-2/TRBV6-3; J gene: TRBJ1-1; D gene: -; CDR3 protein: CASSGAAGRWAFF; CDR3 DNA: TGTGCCAGCAGTGGCGCGGCGGGACGCTGGGCTTTCTTT
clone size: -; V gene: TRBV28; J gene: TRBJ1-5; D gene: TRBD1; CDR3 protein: CATGTVGTNQPQHF; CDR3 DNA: TGTGCCACCGGGACAGTGGGGACAAATCAGCCCCAGCATTTT
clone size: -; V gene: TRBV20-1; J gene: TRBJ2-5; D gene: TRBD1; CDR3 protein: CSAGGQGTQYF; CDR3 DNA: TGCAGTGCTGGGGGACAGGGGACCCAGTACTTC
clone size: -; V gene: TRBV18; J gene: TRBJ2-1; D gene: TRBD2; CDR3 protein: CASSPPGRLAGDNEQFF; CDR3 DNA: TGTGCCAGCTCACCACCGGGGAGACTAGCAGGCGACAATGAGCAGTTCTTC
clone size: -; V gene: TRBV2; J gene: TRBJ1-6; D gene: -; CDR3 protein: CASSREGRMNSPLHF; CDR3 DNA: TGTGCCAGCAGTCGTGAAGGACGGATGAATTCACCCCTCCACTTT
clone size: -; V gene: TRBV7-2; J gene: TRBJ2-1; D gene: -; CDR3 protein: CASGGYEQFF; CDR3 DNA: TGTGCCAGCGGGGGGTATGAGCAGTTCTTC
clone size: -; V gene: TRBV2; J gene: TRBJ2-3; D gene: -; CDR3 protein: CASSEEGWRGTDTQYF; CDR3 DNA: TGTGCCAGCAGTGAAGAGGGGTGGAGGGGCACAGATACGCAGTATTTT
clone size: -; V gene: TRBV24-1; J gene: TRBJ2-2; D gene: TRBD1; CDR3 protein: CAANSGGDTGELFF; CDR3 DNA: TGTGCCGCAAATTCAGGGGGAGACACCGGGGAGCTGTTTTTT
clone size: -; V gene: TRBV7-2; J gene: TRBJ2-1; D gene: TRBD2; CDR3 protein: CASSLFGLAGGNEQFF; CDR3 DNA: TGTGCCAGCAGCTTATTCGGGCTAGCGGGGGGAAATGAGCAGTTCTTC
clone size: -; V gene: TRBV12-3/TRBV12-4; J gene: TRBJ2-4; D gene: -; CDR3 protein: CASSLTVENIQYF; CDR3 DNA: TGTGCCAGCAGTTTAACGGTGGAAAACATTCAGTACTTC
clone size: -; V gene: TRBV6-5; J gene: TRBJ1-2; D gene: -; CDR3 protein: CAGRAGKGYGYTF; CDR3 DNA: TGTGCCGGACGAGCAGGGAAAGGATATGGCTACACCTTC
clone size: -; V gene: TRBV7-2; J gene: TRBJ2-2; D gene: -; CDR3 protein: CASSPRAAGELFF; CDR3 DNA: TGTGCCAGCAGCCCCAGGGCAGCCGGGGAGCTGTTTTTT
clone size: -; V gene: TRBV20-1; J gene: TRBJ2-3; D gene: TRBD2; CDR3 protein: CSASREEVDTQYF; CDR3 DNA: TGCAGTGCTAGTCGGGAGGAGGTAGATACGCAGTATTTT
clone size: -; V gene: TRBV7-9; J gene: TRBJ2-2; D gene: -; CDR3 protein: CASSLVTGELFF; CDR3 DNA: TGTGCCAGCAGCTTAGTGACCGGGGAGCTGTTTTTT
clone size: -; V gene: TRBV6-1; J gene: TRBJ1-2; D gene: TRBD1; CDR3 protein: CASSEDGRGRNYGYTF; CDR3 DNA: TGTGCCAGCAGTGAAGACGGGAGGGGGCGCAACTATGGCTACACCTTC
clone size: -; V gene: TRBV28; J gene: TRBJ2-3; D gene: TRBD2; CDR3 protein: CASSSPGGDLIDTQYF; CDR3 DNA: TGTGCCAGCAGTTCCCCCGGGGGGGACCTAATAGATACGCAGTATTTT
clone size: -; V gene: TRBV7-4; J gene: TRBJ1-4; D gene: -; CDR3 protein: CASSLLSPIWDEKLFF; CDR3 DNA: TGTGCCAGCAGCTTACTATCCCCTATTTGGGATGAAAAACTGTTTTTT
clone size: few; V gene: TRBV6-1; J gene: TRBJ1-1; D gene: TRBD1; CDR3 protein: CASSGPRTGPMNTEAFF; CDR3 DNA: TGTGCCAGCAGTGGGCCTCGGACAGGGCCTATGAACACTGAAGCTTTCTTT
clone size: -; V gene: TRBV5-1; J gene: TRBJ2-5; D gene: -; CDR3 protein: CASSFISPPAETQYF; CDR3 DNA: TGCGCCAGCAGCTTCATCAGCCCCCCAGCGGAGACCCAGTACTTC
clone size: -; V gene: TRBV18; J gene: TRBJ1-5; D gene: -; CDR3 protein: CASSLAGPQHF; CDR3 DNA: TGTGCCAGCTCACTCGCCGGGCCCCAGCATTTT
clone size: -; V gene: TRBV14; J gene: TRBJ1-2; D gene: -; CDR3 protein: CASSQGGRVYGYTF; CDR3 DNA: TGTGCCAGCAGCCAAGGGGGCAGGGTCTATGGCTACACCTTC
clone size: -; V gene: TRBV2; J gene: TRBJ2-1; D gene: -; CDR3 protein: CASSERARGSDEQFF; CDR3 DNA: TGTGCCAGCAGTGAAAGGGCCAGGGGTAGCGATGAGCAGTTCTTC
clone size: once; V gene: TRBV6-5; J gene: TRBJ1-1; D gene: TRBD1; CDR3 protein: CASLRLGQLNTEAFF; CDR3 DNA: TGTGCCAGCTTGCGTTTGGGACAGTTGAACACTGAAGCTTTCTTT
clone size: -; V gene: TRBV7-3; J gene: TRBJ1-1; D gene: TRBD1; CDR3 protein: CASSFTGGKEAFF; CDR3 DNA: TGTGCCAGCAGCTTTACAGGGGGCAAAGAAGCTTTCTTT
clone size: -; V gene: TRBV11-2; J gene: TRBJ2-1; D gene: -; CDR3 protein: CASSLEGGSYNEQFF; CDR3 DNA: TGTGCCAGCAGCTTAGAAGGGGGATCCTACAATGAGCAGTTCTTC
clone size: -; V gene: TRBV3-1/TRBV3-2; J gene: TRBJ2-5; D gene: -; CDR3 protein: CASSQGTRIETQYF; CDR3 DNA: TGTGCCAGCAGCCAAGGAACTAGGATAGAGACCCAGTACTTC
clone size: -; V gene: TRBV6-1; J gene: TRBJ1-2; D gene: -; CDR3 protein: CASSEPDTLYGYTF; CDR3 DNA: TGTGCCAGCAGTGAACCCGACACCCTCTATGGCTACACCTTC
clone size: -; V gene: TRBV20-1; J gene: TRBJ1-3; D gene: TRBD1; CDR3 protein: CSAETGNTIYF; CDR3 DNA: TGCAGTGCGGAGACAGGGAACACCATATATTTT